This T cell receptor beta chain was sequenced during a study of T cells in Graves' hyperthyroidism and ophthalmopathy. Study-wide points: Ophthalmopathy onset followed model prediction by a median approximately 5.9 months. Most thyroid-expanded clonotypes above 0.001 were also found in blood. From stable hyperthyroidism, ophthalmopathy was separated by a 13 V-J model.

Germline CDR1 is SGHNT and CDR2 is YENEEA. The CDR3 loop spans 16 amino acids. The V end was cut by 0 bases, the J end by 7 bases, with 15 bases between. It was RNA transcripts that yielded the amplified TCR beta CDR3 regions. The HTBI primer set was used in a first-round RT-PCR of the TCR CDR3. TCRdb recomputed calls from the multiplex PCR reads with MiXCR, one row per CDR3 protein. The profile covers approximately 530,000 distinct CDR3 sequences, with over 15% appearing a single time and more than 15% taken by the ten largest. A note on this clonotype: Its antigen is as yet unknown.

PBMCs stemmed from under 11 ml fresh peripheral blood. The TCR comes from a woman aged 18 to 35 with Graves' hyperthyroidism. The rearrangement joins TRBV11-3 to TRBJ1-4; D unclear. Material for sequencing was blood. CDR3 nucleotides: TGTGCCAGCAGCTTAGATCGAAGGATTTCCAGTGAAAAACTGTTTTTT. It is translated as CASSLDRRISSEKLFF.